The 9 T cell receptor beta chains in this list originate from one sample, sequenced in a study of T cells in Graves' hyperthyroidism and ophthalmopathy. RNA transcripts provided the source from which TCR beta CDR3 regions were amplified. HTBI primers drove first-round RT-PCR of the TCR CDR3. TCRdb re-derived calls from the multiplex PCR reads in MiXCR, one entry per CDR3 protein. This table has more than 300,000 distinct CDR3 sequences, about a sixth appearing once. Sequencing used blood. The receptors were sampled from a woman in her twenties or thirties with Graves' hyperthyroidism that later progressed to Graves' ophthalmopathy.

This clonotype has a count of ten or more. This sequence joins TRBV27 and TRBJ2-3; the match to TRBD1 covers 8 bases. Per germline, CDR1 MNHEY and CDR2 SMNVEV (reference sequence). Trimming cost V 3 bases and J 6 bases; bases outside gene matches: 14. The CDR3 sequence is 17 residues long. Here the CDR3 reads CASSFSGQGDWVDTQYF. CDR3 DNA: TGTGCCAGCAGTTTTTCCGGACAGGGTGATTGGGTGGATACGCAGTATTTT.

The chain's CDR3 is CASRLAGGPDEQFF. CDR3 coding DNA: TGTGCCAGCAGGCTAGCGGGAGGGCCTGATGAGCAGTTCTTC. The chain carries TRBV7-2 and TRBJ2-1; 12 bases match TRBD2. Trimming cost V 6 bases and J 8 bases; bases outside gene matches: 5. The germline V gene has CDR1 SGHTA and CDR2 FQGNSA. The CDR3 is 14 amino acids.

There are many counts of this clonotype. The CDR3 here is CASSPDSYTEAFF. DNA of the CDR3: TGTGCCAGCAGTCCTGACAGTTACACTGAAGCTTTCTTT. The rearrangement uses TRBV27 and TRBJ1-1; perhaps TRBD1 as D (5 bases). CDR1 is MNHEY and CDR2 is SMNVEV in the germline V gene (reference sequence). This CDR3 contains 13 residues. Trimming stripped 5 bases from V and 3 bases from J, with 10 bases between.

This clonotype was recorded many times. The genes are TRBV27 and TRBJ1-6; weak D call: TRBD1 (5 bases). The CDR3 consists of 16 residues. Germline CDR1 reads MNHEY; CDR2 reads SMNVEV (reference sequence). V was shortened by 8 bases and J by 8 bases, with 22 bases between the two germline ends. CDR3 DNA: TGTGCCAGCCGGGGCCTATTATCGGGCACCGATTCACCCCTCCACTTT. Translated, it gives CASRGLLSGTDSPLHF.

To note about this clonotype: A much more abundant neighbour one base away suggests this may be a read error. The chain has TRBV27 and TRBJ2-7, with TRBD2 as a possible D gene (6 bases). CDR1 is MNHEY and CDR2 is SMNVEV in the germline V gene (reference sequence). This CDR3 contains 13 residues. Here the CDR3 reads CASSSDGGYEQSF. The CDR3 bases are TGTGCCAGCAGTTCGGACGGGGGATACGAGCAGTCCTTC.

The sample holds many counts of this clonotype. The V and J genes are TRBV12-3 or TRBV12-4 and TRBJ1-5, with 7 positions matching TRBD1. With 3 bases clipped from V and 3 bases from J, the junction kept 2 bases outside the gene matches. CDR3 length: 14 residues. CDR3 sequence (DNA): TGTGCCAGCAGTTTTGGACAGGCCAATCAGCCCCAGCATTTT. Amino acid sequence: CASSFGQANQPQHF.

This clonotype was observed many times. The rearrangement links TRBV27 to TRBJ1-1; maybe TRBD1 (5 bases). CDR1 is MNHEY and CDR2 is SMNVEV in the germline V gene (reference sequence). Trimming removed 5 bases from V and 3 bases from J, with 16 bases in between. The CDR3 is made up of 15 amino acids. The CDR3, as DNA: TGTGCCAGCAGTCCTCGGACAAAAGGAGACACTGAAGCTTTCTTT. Amino acid sequence: CASSPRTKGDTEAFF.

V and J are TRBV20-1 and TRBJ1-5, with 10 bases matching TRBD1. Germline V lookup: CDR1 DFQATT, CDR2 SNEGSKA (reference sequence). The CDR3 extends over 14 amino acids. The V segment lost 6 bases and the J segment 7 bases; nucleotides outside the gene matches: 9. In nucleotides, the CDR3 is TGCAGTGCCTCCTCCGGGACAGGGGCGCAGCCCCAGCATTTT. Protein product: CSASSGTGAQPQHF.

The genes are TRBV15 and TRBJ2-3; a weak D match, TRBD2 (5 bases). From germline, CDR1 is LNHNV and CDR2 YYDKDF (reference sequence). This CDR3 has 16 residues. Deletions cut 1 base from V and 5 bases from J, with 16 bases between. Written as DNA, the CDR3 is TGTGCCACCAGCAGAGTGCTCACTAGAATGGGAGATACGCAGTATTTT. Amino acids: CATSRVLTRMGDTQYF. The whole variable domain, filled in from reference TRBV15 and TRBJ2-3, reads DAMVIQNPRYQVTQFGKPVTLSCSQTLNHNVMYWYQQKSSQAPKLLFHYYDKDFNNEADTPDNFQSRRPNTSFCFLDIRSPGLGDTAMYLCATSRVLTRMGDTQYFGPGTRLTVL.